The T cell receptor beta chain described here comes from a study of blood T cells in healthy people across ages. V was clipped by 5 bases and J by 7 bases, with 5 bases between them. The CDR3 runs 11 residues. Looked up from germline, CDR1 is KGHDR and CDR2 is SFDVKD. Alongside a J-beta primer mix, a sample-barcoded 5' primer served in a second PCR lasting roughly 6 to 11 cycles. Every cDNA was tagged by a template-switch adaptor with 12 random nucleotides. Each sample provided no less than 2.5 million CDR3-containing paired-end reads. MiXCR was run by TCRdb on the 5' RACE reads, yielding one entry per CDR3 protein. The sample carries over 600,000 distinct CDR3 sequences, more than 35% recorded once. Study results and limitations: Aged donors had fewer naive CD4+ cells and lower diversity than long-lived donors.

Samples each yielded at least 6 micrograms of total RNA. This clonotype was seen a handful of times. Its matching antigen is unknown. Sequenced: blood. This sequence originates from a man aged 80 or over in good health. V and J are TRBV24-1 and TRBJ2-1; no clear D gene. CDR3 DNA sequence: TGTGCCACCAGTGCTAGGAATGAGCAGTTCTTC. This codes for CATSARNEQFF.